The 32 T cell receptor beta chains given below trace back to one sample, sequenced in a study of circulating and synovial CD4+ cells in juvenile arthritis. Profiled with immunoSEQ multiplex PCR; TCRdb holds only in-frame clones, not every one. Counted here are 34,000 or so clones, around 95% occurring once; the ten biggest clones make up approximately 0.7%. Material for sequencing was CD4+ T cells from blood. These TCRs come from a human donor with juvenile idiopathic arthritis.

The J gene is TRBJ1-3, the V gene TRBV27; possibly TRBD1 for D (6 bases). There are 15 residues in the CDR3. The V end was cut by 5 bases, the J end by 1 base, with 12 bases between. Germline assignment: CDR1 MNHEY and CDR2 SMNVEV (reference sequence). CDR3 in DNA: TGTGCCAGCAGTGGGACATATCATTCTGGAAACACCATATATTTT. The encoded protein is CASSGTYHSGNTIYF.

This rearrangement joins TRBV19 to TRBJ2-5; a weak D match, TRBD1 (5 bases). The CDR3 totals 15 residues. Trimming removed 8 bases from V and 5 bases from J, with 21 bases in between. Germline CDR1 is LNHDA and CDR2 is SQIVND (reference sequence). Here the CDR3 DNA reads TGTGCCAGTGGGGCCGGGCGACCTGGCCGGGAGACCCAGTACTTC. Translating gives CASGAGRPGRETQYF.

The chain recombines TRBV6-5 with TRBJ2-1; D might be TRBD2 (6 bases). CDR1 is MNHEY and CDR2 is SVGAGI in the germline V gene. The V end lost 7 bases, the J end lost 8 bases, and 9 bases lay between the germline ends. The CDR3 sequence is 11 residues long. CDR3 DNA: TGTGCCAGCACCGCGGGACATGAGCAGTTCTTC. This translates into CASTAGHEQFF.

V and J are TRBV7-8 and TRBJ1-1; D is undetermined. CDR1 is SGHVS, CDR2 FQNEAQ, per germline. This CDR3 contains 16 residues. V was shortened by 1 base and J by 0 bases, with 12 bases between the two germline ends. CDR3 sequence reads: CASSLGIGHMNTEAFF. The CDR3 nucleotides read TGTGCCAGCAGCTTAGGGATTGGGCATATGAACACTGAAGCTTTCTTT.

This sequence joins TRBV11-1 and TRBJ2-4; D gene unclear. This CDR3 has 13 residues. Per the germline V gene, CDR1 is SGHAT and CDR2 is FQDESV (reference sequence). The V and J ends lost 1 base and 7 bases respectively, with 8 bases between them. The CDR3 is CASSLGGLNIQYF. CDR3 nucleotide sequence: TGTGCCAGCAGCTTAGGAGGCCTGAACATTCAGTACTTC.

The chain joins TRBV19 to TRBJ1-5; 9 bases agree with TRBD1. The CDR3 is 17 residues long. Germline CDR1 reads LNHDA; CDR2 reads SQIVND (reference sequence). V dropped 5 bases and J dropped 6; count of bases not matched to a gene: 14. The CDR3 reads CASSPPKGQGIGQPQHF. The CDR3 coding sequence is TGTGCCAGTAGTCCGCCCAAGGGACAGGGAATCGGTCAGCCCCAGCATTTT.

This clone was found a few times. The CDR3 coding sequence is TGTGCCTGGAGTGTACAGGGCAATCAGCCCCAGCATTTT. Translating it yields CAWSVQGNQPQHF. The rearrangement links TRBV30 to TRBJ1-5; possibly TRBD1 for D (5 bases). V lost 0 bases to trimming and J lost 2 bases, with 5 bases between them. The CDR3 runs to 13 residues. The germline CDR1 and CDR2 sequences are GTSNPN and SVGIG (reference sequence).

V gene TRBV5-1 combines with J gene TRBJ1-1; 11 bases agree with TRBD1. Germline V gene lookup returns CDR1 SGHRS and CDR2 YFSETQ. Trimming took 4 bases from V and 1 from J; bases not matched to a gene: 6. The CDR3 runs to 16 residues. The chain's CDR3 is CASSGQGASRNTEAFF. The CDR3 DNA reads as TGCGCCAGCAGCGGACAGGGGGCCTCAAGGAACACTGAAGCTTTCTTT.

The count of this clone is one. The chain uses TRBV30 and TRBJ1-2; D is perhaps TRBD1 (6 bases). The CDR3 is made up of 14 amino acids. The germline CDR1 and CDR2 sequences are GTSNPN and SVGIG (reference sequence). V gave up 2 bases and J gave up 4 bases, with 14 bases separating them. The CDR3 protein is CAWSQAGDGYGYTF. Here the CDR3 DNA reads TGTGCCTGGAGTCAGGCAGGGGATGGCTATGGCTACACCTTC.

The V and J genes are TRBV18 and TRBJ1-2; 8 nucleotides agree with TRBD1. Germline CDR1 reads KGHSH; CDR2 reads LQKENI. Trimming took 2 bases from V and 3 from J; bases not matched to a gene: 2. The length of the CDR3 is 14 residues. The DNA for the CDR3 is TGTGCCAGCTCACCAGACAGGGGTTACTATGGCTACACCTTC. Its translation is CASSPDRGYYGYTF.

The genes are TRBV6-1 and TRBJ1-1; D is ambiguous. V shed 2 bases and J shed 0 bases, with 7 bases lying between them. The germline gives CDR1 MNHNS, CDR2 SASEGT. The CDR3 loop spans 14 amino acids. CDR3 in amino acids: CASSEISLNTEAFF. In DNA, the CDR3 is TGTGCCAGCAGTGAAATAAGCCTGAACACTGAAGCTTTCTTT.

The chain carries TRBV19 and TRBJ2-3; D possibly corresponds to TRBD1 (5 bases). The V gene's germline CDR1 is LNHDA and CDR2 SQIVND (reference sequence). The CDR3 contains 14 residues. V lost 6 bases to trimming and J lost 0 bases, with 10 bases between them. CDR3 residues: CASRDSSSTDTQYF. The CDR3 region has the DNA TGTGCCAGTAGAGACAGTTCTAGCACAGATACGCAGTATTTT.

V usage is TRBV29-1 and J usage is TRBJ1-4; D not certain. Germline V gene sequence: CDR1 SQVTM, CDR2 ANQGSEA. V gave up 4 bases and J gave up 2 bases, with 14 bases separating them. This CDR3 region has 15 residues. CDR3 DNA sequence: TGCAGCGTTGGCGGGATCCCCTCGACTAATGAAAAACTGTTTTTT. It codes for CSVGGIPSTNEKLFF.

The CDR3 DNA follows: TGTGCCAGCAGCTGGCTAGCGGGGGGGGGCTCCTACAATGAGCAGTTCTTC. It is translated as CASSWLAGGGSYNEQFF. The chain uses TRBV5-6 and TRBJ2-1, with TRBD2 matching 12 bases. Germline V gene lookup returns CDR1 SGHDT and CDR2 YYEEEE. The junction had 4 bases not matched to a gene; V was cut back by 3 bases and J by 0 bases. There are 17 residues in the CDR3.

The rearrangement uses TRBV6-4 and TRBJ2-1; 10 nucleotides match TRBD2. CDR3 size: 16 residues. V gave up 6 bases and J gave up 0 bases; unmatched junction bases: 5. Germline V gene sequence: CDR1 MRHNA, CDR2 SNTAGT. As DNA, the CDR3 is TGTGCCAGCAGGGTAGCGGGGGGTAGCTCCTACAATGAGCAGTTCTTC. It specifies CASRVAGGSSYNEQFF.

CDR3 protein: CASSLGGITYEQYF. DNA of the CDR3: TGTGCCAGCAGCTTGGGGGGCATAACCTACGAGCAGTACTTC. This rearrangement joins TRBV5-4 to TRBJ2-7; D may be TRBD1 (5 bases). The germline V and J ends were trimmed by 0 bases and 2 bases, with 9 bases remaining between them. The CDR3 length is 14 residues. Germline loops: CDR1 SGHNT, CDR2 YYREEE (reference sequence).

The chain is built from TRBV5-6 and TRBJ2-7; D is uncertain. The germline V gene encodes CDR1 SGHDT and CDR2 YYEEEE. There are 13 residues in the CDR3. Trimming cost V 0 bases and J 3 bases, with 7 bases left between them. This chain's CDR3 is CASSLGPGYEQYF. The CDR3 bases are TGTGCCAGCAGCTTGGGCCCAGGCTACGAGCAGTACTTC.

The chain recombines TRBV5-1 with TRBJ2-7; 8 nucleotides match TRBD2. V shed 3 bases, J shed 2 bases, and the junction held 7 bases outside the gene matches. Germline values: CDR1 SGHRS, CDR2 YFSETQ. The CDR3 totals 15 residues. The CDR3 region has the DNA TGCGCCAGCAGCTCGGGAGGGGCCCAAGCCTACGAGCAGTACTTC. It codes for CASSSGGAQAYEQYF.

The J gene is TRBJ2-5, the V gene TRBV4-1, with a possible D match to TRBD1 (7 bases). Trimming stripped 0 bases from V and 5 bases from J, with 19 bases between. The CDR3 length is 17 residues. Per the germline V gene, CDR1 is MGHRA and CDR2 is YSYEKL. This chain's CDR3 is CASSQDGGGARGETQYF. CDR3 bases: TGCGCCAGCAGCCAAGACGGAGGAGGGGCCAGGGGGGAGACCCAGTACTTC.

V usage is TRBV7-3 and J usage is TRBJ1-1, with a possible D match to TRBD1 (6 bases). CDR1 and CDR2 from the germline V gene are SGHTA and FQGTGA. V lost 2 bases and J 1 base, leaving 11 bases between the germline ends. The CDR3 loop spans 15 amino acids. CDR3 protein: CASSLYRGANTEAFF. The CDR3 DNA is TGTGCCAGCAGCTTATATCGGGGGGCGAACACTGAAGCTTTCTTT.

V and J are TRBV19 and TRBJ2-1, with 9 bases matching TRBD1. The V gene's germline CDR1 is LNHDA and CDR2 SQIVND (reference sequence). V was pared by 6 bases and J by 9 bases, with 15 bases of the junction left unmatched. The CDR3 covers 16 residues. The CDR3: CASRRPTGGVGGEQFF. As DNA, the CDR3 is TGTGCCAGTAGGAGGCCAACAGGGGGCGTTGGCGGTGAGCAGTTCTTC.

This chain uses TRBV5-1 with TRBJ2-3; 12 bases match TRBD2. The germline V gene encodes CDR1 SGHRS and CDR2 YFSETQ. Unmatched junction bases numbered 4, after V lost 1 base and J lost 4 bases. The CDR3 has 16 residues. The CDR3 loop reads CASSLRSSGGADTQYF. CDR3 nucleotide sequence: TGCGCCAGCAGCTTGCGATCTAGCGGGGGGGCAGATACGCAGTATTTT.

The DNA of the CDR3 is TGCGCCAGCAGCCAAGATCGTGGACAGGGAGTCAATCAGCCCCAGCATTTT. Translated, it gives CASSQDRGQGVNQPQHF. The chain uses TRBV4-1 and TRBJ1-5; 8 bases match TRBD1. The CDR3 sequence is 17 residues long. Germline CDR1 MGHRA, CDR2 YSYEKL. J lost 3 bases, V lost 0 bases, and 7 bases had no gene match.

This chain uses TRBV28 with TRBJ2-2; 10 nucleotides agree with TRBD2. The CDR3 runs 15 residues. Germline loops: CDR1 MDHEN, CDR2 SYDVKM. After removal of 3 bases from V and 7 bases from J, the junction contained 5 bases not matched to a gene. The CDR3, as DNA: TGTGCCAGCAGTTTCTCTCTAGCGGGGGTCGGGGAGCTGTTTTTT. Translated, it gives CASSFSLAGVGELFF.

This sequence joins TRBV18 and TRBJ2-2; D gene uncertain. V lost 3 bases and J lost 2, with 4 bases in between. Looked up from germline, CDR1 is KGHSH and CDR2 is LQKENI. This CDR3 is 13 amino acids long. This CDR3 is CASSPPNTGELFF. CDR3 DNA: TGTGCCAGCTCACCTCCAAACACCGGGGAGCTGTTTTTT. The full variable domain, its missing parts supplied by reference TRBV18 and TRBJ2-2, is NAGVMQNPRHLVRRRGQEARLRCSPMKGHSHVYWYRQLPEEGLKFMVYLQKENIIDESGMPKERFSAEFPKEGPSILRIQQVVRGDSAAYFCASSPPNTGELFFGEGSRLTVL.

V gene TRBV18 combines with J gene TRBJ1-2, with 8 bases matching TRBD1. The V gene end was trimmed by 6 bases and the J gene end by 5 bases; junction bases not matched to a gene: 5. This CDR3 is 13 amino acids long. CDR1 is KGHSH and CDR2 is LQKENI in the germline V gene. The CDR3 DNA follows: TGTGCCAGCTCCCCGGACAGGGAATATGGCTACACCTTC. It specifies CASSPDREYGYTF. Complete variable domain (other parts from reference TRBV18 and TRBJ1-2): NAGVMQNPRHLVRRRGQEARLRCSPMKGHSHVYWYRQLPEEGLKFMVYLQKENIIDESGMPKERFSAEFPKEGPSILRIQQVVRGDSAAYFCASSPDREYGYTFGSGTRLTVV.

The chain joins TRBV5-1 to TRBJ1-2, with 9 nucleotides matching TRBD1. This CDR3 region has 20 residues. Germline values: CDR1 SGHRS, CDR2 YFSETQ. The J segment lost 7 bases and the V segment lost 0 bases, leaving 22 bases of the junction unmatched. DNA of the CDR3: TGCGCCAGCAGCTTGGCCACCGGTGAGACAGGGGGGAATGGGCCTGCTGGCTACACCTTC. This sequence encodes CASSLATGETGGNGPAGYTF.

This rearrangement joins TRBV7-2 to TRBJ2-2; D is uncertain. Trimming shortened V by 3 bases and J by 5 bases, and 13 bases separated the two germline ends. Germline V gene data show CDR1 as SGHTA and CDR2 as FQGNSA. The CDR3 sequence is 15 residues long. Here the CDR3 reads CASSFARILTGELFF. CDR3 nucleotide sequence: TGTGCCAGCAGCTTTGCCAGAATTTTAACCGGGGAGCTGTTTTTT.

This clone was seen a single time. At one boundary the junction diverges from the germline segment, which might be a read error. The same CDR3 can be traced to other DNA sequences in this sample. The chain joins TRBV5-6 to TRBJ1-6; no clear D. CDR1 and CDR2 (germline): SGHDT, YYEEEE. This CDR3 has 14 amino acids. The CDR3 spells CASSLDRVNSPLHF. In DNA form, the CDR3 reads TGTGCCAGCAGCTTGGACAGAGTGAATTCCCCCCTCCACTTT.

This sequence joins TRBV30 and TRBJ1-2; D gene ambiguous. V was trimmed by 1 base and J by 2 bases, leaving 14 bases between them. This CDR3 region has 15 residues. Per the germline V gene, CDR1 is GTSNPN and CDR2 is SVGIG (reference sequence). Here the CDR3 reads CAWSALRQLNYGYTF. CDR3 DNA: TGTGCCTGGAGTGCCTTGAGGCAACTAAACTATGGCTACACCTTC.

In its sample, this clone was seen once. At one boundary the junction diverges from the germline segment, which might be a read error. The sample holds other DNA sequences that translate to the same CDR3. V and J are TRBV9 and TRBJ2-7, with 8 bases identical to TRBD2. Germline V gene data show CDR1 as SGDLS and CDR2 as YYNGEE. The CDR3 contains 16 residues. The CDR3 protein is CASSGQSSGSSYEQYF. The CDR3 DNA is TGTGCTAGCAGCGGCCAATCTAGCGGGTCCTCCTACGAGCAGTACTTC.

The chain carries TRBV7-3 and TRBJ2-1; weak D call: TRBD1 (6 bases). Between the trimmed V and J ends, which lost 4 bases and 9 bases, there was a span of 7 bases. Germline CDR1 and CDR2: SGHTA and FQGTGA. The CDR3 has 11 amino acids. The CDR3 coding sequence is TGTGCCAGCAGCTGGACAGCTGAGCAGTTCTTC. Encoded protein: CASSWTAEQFF.